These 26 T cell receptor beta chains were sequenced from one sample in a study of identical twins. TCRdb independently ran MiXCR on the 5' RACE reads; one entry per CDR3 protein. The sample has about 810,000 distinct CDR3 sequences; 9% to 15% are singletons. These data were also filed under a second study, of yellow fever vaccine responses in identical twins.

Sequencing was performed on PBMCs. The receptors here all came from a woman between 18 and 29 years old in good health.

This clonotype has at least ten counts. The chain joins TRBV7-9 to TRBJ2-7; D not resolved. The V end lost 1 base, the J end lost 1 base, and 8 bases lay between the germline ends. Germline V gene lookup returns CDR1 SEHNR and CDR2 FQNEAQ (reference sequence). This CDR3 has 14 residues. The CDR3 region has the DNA TGTGCCAGCAGCTTAGTGAGCAGATCCTACGAGCAGTACTTC. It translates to CASSLVSRSYEQYF.

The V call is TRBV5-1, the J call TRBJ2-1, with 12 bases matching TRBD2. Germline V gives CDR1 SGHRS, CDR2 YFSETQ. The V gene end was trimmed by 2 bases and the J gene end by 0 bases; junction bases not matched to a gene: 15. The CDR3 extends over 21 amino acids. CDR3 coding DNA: TGCGCCAGCAGCTTTTCCCCTCAAACTAGCGGGGGGATAAGCTCCTACAATGAGCAGTTCTTC. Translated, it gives CASSFSPQTSGGISSYNEQFF.

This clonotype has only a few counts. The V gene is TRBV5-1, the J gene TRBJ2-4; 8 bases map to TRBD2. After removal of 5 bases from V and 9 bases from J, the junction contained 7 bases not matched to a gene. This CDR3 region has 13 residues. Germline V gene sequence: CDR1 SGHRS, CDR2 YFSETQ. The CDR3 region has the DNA TGCGCCAGCAGACCAAGCGCGGGGGGCATTCAGTACTTC. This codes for CASRPSAGGIQYF.

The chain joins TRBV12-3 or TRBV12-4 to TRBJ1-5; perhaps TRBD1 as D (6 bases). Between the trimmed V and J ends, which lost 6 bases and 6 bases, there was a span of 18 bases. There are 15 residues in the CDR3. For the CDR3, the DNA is TGTGCCAGCAGCACGGTTGGGGGGGCTGCTCAGCCCCAGCATTTT. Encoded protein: CASSTVGGAAQPQHF.

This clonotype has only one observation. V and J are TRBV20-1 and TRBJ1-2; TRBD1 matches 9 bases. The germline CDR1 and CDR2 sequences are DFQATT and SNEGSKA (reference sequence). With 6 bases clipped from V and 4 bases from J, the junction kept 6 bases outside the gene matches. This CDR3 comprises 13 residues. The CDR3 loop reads CSASGQGIYGYTF. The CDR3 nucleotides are TGCAGTGCCTCGGGACAGGGAATCTATGGCTACACCTTC.

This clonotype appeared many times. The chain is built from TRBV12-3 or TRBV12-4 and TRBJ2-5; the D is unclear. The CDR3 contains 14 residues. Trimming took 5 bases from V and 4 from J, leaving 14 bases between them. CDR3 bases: TGTGCCAGCAGTGAAACCGGTACCGGAGAGACCCAGTACTTC. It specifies CASSETGTGETQYF.

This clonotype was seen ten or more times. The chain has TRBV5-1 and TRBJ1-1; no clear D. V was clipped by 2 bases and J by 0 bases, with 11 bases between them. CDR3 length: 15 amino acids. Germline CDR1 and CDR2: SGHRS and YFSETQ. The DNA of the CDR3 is TGCGCCAGCAGCTTCGAACCGGGAATGAACACTGAAGCTTTCTTT. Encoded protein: CASSFEPGMNTEAFF.

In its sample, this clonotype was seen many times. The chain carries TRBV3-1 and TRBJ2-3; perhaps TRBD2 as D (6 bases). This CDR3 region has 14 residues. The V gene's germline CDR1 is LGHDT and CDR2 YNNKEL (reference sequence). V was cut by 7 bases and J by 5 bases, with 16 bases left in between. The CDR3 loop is CASTLGRVGDTQYF. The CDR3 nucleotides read TGTGCCAGCACCCTCGGGAGAGTTGGAGATACGCAGTATTTT.

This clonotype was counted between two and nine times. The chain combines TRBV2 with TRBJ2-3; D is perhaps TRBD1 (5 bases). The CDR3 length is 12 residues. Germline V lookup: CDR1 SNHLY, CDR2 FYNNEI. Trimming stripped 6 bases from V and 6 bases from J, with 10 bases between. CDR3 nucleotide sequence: TGTGCCAGCAGGAATCACAGGGATACGCAGTATTTT. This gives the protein CASRNHRDTQYF.

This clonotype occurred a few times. CDR3 residues: CASSPGHRNTGELFF. The CDR3 DNA reads TGTGCCAGCAGTCCGGGACACAGGAACACCGGGGAGCTGTTTTTT. This sequence joins TRBV2 and TRBJ2-2, with D maybe TRBD1 (6 bases). The CDR3 sequence is 15 residues long. The V gene lost 5 bases and the J gene lost 1 base, with 11 bases spanning the gap. The germline V gene encodes CDR1 SNHLY and CDR2 FYNNEI.

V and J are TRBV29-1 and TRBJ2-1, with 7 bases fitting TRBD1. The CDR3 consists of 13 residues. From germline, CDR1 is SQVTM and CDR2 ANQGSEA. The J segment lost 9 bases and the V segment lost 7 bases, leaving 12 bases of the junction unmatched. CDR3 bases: TGCAGCGAATCCGACTCAGGGGGTATTGAGCAGTTCTTC. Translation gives CSESDSGGIEQFF.

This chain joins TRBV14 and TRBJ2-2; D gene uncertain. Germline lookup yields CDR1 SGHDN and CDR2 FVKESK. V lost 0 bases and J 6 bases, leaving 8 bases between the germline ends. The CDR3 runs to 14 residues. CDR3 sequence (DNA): TGTGCCAGCAGCCAAGATCACCGACCCGGGGAGCTGTTTTTT. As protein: CASSQDHRPGELFF.

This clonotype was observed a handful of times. CDR3 sequence: CASSYSRRNTGELFF. CDR3 bases: TGTGCCAGCAGTTACTCGAGACGGAACACCGGGGAGCTGTTTTTT. The chain is built from TRBV6-2 or TRBV6-3 and TRBJ2-2; D is ambiguous. V lost 0 bases and J lost 1, with 6 bases in between. Germline CDR1 MNHEY, CDR2 SVGEGT. The CDR3 totals 15 residues.

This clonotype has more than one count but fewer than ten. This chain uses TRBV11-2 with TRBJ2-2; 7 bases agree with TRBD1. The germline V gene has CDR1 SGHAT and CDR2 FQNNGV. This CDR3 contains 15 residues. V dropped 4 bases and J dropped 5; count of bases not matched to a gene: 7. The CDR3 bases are TGTGCCAGCAGCTCTGACAGGGTAGAGACCGGGGAGCTGTTTTTT. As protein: CASSSDRVETGELFF.

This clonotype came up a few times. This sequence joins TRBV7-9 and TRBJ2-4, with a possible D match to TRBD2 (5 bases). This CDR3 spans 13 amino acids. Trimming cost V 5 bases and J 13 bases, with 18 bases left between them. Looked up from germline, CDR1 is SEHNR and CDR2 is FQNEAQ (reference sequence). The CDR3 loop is CASSHTRTDSQYF. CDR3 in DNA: TGTGCCAGCAGCCATACCAGGACTGACTCACAGTACTTC.

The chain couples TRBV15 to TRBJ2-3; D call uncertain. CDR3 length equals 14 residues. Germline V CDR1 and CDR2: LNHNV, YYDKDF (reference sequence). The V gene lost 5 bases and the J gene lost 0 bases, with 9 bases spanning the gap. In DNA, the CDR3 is TGTGCCACCAGCTTGGCCCAAAGCACAGATACGCAGTATTTT. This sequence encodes CATSLAQSTDTQYF.

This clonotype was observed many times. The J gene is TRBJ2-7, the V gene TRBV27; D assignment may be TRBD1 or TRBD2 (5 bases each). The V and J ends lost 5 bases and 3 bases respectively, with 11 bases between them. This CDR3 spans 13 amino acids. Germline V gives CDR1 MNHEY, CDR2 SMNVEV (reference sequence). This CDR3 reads CASSPSGGYEQYV. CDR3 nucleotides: TGTGCCAGCAGTCCTTCTGGGGGCTACGAGCAGTACGTC.

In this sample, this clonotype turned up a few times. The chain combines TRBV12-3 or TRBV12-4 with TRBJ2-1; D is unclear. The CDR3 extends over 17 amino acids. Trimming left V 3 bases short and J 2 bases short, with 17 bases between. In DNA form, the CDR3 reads TGTGCCAGCAGTTTCCGGGCCTCAGGTGGACCCTACAATGAGCAGTTCTTC. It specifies CASSFRASGGPYNEQFF.

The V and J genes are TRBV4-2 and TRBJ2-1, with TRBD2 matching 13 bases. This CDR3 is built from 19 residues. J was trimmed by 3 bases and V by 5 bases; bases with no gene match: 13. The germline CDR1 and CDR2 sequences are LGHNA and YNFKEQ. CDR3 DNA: TGTGCCAGCAGCGGAACTAGCGGGAGGGCCGGAGACTTCTACAATGAGCAGTTCTTC. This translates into CASSGTSGRAGDFYNEQFF.

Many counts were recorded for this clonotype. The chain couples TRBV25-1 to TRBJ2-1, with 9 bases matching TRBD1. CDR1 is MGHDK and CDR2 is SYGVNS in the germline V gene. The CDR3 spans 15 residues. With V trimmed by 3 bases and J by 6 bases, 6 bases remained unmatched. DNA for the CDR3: TGTGCCAGCAGTGACCGGGACAGGGTGTCCAATGAGCAGTTCTTC. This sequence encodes CASSDRDRVSNEQFF.

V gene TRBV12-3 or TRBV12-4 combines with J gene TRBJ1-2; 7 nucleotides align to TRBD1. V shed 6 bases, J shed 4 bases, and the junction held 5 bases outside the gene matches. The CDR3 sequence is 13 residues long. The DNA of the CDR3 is TGTGCCAGCAGCCTACAGGGGCTCTATGGCTACACCTTC. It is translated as CASSLQGLYGYTF.

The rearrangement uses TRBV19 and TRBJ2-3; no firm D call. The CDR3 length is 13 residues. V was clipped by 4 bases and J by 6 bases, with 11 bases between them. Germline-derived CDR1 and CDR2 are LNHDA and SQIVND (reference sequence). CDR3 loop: CASSKADLDTQYF. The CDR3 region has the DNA TGTGCCAGTAGTAAGGCCGACTTGGATACGCAGTATTTT.

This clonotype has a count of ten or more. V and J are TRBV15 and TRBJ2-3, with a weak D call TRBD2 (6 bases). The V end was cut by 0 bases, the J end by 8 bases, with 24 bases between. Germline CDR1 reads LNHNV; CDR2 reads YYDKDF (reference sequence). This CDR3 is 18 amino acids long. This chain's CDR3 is CATSRDPVGGVTYGTQYF. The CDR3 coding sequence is TGTGCCACCAGCAGAGACCCAGTTGGCGGGGTTACATACGGTACGCAGTATTTT.

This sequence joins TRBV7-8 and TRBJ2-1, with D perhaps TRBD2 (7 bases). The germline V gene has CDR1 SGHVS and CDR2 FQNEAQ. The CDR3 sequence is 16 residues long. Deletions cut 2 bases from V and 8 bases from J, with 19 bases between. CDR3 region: CASSLFGGQYKDEQFF. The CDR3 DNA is TGTGCCAGCAGCTTATTCGGGGGGCAGTATAAGGATGAGCAGTTCTTC.

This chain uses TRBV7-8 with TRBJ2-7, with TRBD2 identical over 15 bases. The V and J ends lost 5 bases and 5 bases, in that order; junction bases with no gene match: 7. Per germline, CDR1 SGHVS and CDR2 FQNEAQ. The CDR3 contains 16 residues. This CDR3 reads CASSQGTSGRFNEQYF. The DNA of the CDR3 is TGTGCCAGCAGCCAAGGGACTAGCGGGAGGTTTAACGAGCAGTACTTC. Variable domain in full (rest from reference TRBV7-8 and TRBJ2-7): GAGVSQSPRYKVAKRGQDVALRCDPISGHVSLFWYQQALGQGPEFLTYFQNEAQLDKSGLPSDRFFAERPEGSVSTLKIQRTQQEDSAVYLCASSQGTSGRFNEQYFGPGTRLTVT.

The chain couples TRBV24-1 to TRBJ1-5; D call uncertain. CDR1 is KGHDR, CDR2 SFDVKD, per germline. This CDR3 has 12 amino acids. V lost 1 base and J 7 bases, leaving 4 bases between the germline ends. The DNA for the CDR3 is TGTGCCACCAGTGATTTTTCCCAGCCCCAGCATTTT. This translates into CATSDFSQPQHF.